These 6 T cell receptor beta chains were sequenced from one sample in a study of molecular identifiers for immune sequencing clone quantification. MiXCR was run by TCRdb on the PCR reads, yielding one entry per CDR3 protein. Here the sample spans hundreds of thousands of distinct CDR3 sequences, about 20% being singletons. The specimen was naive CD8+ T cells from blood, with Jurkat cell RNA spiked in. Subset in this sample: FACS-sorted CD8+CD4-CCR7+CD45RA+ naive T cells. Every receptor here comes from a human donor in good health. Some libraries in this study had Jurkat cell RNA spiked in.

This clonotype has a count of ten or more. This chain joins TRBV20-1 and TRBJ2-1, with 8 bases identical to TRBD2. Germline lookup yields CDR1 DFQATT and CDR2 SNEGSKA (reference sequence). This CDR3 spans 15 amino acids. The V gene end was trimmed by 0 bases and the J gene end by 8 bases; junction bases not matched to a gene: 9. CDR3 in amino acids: CSARELADPIHEQFF. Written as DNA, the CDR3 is TGCAGTGCTAGAGAACTAGCGGATCCGATCCATGAGCAGTTCTTC.

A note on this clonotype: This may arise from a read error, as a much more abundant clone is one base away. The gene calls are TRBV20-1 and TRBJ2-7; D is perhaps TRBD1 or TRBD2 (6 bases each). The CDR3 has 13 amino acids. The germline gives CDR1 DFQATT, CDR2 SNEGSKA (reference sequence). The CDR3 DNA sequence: TGCAGTGCTAGAGAACGGGGGCGCTACGGGCAGTACTTC. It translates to CSARERGRYGQYF.

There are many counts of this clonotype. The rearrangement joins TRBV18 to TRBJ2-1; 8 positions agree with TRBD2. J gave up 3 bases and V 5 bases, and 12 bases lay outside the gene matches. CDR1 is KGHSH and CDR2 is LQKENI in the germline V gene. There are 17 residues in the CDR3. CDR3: CASSLLAGEGNYNEQFF. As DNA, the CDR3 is TGTGCCAGCTCATTGCTAGCGGGTGAAGGTAACTACAATGAGCAGTTCTTC.

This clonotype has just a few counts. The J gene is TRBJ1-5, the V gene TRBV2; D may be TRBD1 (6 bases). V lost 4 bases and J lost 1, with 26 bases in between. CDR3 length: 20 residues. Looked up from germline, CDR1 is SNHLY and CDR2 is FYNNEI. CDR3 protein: CASSGAVRPGQLFSNQPQHF. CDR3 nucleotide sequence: TGTGCCAGCAGTGGGGCAGTGAGGCCAGGACAGCTCTTCAGCAATCAGCCCCAGCATTTT.

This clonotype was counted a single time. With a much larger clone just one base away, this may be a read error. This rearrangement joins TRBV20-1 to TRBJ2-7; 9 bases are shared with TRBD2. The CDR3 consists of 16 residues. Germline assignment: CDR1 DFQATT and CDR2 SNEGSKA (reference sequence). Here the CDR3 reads CSARAPLAGSLYGQYF. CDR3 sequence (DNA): TGCAGTGCTAGAGCCCCTCTAGCGGGGAGCCTCTACGGGCAGTACTTC.

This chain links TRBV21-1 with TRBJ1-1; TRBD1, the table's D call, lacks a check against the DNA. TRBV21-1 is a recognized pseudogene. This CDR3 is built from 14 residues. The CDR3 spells CASSNYRDSSEAFF. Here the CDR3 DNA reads TGTGCCAGCAGCAATTACAGGGATTCCTCTGAAGCTTTCTTT.